The clone carrying this T cell receptor beta chain was detected a few times. The antigen remains undetermined. Expressed TCRB transcripts were sequenced because the isolated RNA had all been reverse transcribed beforehand. The assay was immunoSEQ multiplex PCR, and TCRdb's table has in-frame clones only and misses some. The sample comprises a few hundred thousand clones, more than 13% of which are singletons, and 0.019% rests with the top ten. CDR1 SGDLS and CDR2 YYNGEE come from the germline V gene. The CDR3 contains 12 residues. Trimming shortened V by 10 bases and J by 0 bases, and 10 bases separated the two germline ends. This record belongs to a study of beta chain features in type 1 diabetes. Study observations and caveats: The VDJ junctions of type 1 diabetes patients carried fewer insertions and more deletions.

The sample taken for sequencing was naive CD4+ T cells from blood. This TCR derives from a woman aged 18-29 years in good health. V gene TRBV9 combines with J gene TRBJ1-1; D is ambiguous. The CDR3 region is CASQEVNTEAFF. CDR3 sequence (DNA): TGTGCCTCCCAGGAGGTGAACACTGAAGCTTTCTTT.